Each of the 30 T cell receptor beta chains below was sequenced from the same sample in a study of radiotherapy plus CTLA-4 blockade in lung cancer. Method: immunoSEQ multiplex PCR; TCRdb's copy keeps in-frame clones and lacks some. The sample holds 80,000 to 95,000 clones, approximately 80% seen once. The source was peripheral blood, collected from a patient treated with radiotherapy plus ipilimumab. The receptors were sampled from a human donor with non-small cell lung cancer that progressed on radiotherapy plus ipilimumab.

The rearrangement links TRBV19 to TRBJ1-1; D is unclear. Per germline, CDR1 LNHDA and CDR2 SQIVND (reference sequence). The CDR3 length is 14 residues. Trimming removed 0 bases at V and 2 bases at J, with 7 bases between. The CDR3 sequence is CASSIDRDNTEAFF. The CDR3, as DNA: TGTGCCAGTAGTATAGATAGGGATAACACTGAAGCTTTCTTT.

The J gene is TRBJ2-2, the V gene TRBV5-1; D possibly matches TRBD1 or TRBD2 (5 bases each). The germline V and J ends were trimmed by 0 bases and 5 bases, with 8 bases remaining between them. The CDR3 consists of 14 residues. Germline CDR1 is SGHRS and CDR2 is YFSETQ. The CDR3 region is CASSLGGVTGELFF. The CDR3 nucleotides are TGCGCCAGCAGCTTGGGAGGGGTAACCGGGGAGCTGTTTTTT.

The rearrangement links TRBV15 to TRBJ2-7; 7 bases align to TRBD2. This CDR3 contains 16 residues. V lost 4 bases, J lost 3 bases, and 12 bases stayed unmatched. CDR1 is LNHNV, CDR2 YYDKDF, per germline (reference sequence). The CDR3: CATSTVWGGSLYEQYV. The CDR3 DNA reads as TGTGCCACCAGCACCGTGTGGGGCGGGAGTCTCTACGAGCAGTACGTC.

The gene calls are TRBV5-6 and TRBJ1-1; D unclear. V dropped 1 base and J dropped 5 bases, with 15 bases sitting between them. CDR1 is SGHDT and CDR2 is YYEEEE in the germline V gene. The CDR3 runs 15 residues. The CDR3 loop reads CASSLSRAPATEAFF. CDR3 in DNA: TGTGCCAGCAGCTTGTCCCGAGCCCCGGCAACTGAAGCTTTCTTT.

The chain recombines TRBV28 with TRBJ1-2; 10 nucleotides match TRBD1. The CDR3 consists of 15 residues. Germline V gene sequence: CDR1 MDHEN, CDR2 SYDVKM. V was pared by 6 bases and J by 2 bases, with 6 bases of the junction left unmatched. CDR3 residues: CASRGQGFVNYGYTF. In DNA, the CDR3 is TGTGCCAGCAGGGGACAGGGGTTTGTCAACTATGGCTACACCTTC.

CDR3 DNA: TGTGCCAGCAGCGTAATAGGAAGCAGCGGCTACACCTTC. As protein: CASSVIGSSGYTF. The genes are TRBV9 and TRBJ1-2, with D unresolved. The CDR3 runs 13 residues. CDR1 is SGDLS, CDR2 YYNGEE, per germline. Trimming removed 1 base from V and 8 bases from J, with 12 bases in between.

V and J are TRBV7-8 and TRBJ2-3; D perhaps matches TRBD1 (5 bases). Germline V gives CDR1 SGHVS, CDR2 FQNEAQ. V was clipped by 4 bases and J by 2 bases, with 10 bases between them. The CDR3 has 14 residues. CDR3 amino acids: CASSYRQTTDTQYF. The DNA of the CDR3 is TGTGCCAGCAGCTACCGACAGACCACAGATACGCAGTATTTT.

This clone was counted between two and nine times. The chain employs TRBV7-8 and TRBJ2-7; TRBD1 agrees at 8 bases. The CDR3 extends over 14 amino acids. V trimming: 1 base; J trimming: 1 base; junction bases outside the gene matches: 0. CDR1 and CDR2 from the germline V gene are SGHVS and FQNEAQ. The CDR3 DNA follows: TGTGCCAGCAGCTTAGGGACAGGGTCCTACGAGCAGTACGTC. This codes for CASSLGTGSYEQYV.

The chain recombines TRBV5-1 with TRBJ1-3, with D maybe TRBD1 (5 bases). Germline assignment: CDR1 SGHRS and CDR2 YFSETQ. This CDR3 is built from 15 residues. The V end was cut by 4 bases, the J end by 0 bases, with 11 bases between. The CDR3 DNA sequence: TGCGCCAGCAGCCGGGGGGAAGCCTCTGGAAACACCATATATTTT. Translated, it gives CASSRGEASGNTIYF. The full variable domain, in which reference TRBV5-1 and TRBJ1-3 provide the parts outside the CDR3, is KAGVTQTPRYLIKTRGQQVTLSCSPISGHRSVSWYQQTPGQGLQFLFEYFSETQRNKGNFPGRFSGRQFSNSRSEMNVSTLELGDSALYLCASSRGEASGNTIYFGEGSWLTVV.

The chain's CDR3 is CASSVDNRETQYF. The CDR3 nucleotides read TGTGCCAGCAGCGTAGACAACCGGGAGACCCAGTACTTC. This chain connects TRBV9 to TRBJ2-5; D gene ambiguous. This CDR3 has 13 residues. The V gene's germline CDR1 is SGDLS and CDR2 YYNGEE. V was pared by 0 bases and J by 5 bases, with 8 bases between.

This chain links TRBV6-5 with TRBJ2-5, with 7 bases identical to TRBD1. The CDR3 sequence is 14 residues long. The V gene's germline CDR1 is MNHEY and CDR2 SVGAGI. Trimming cost V 5 bases and J 4 bases; bases outside gene matches: 7. In DNA form, the CDR3 reads TGTGCCAGCAGTCTATTGACAGGGAGAGAGACCCAGTACTTC. This translates into CASSLLTGRETQYF.

Only one count was recorded for this clone. The chain links TRBV27 to TRBJ2-3; possibly TRBD2 for D (5 bases). This CDR3 is 16 amino acids long. CDR1 is MNHEY, CDR2 SMNVEV, per germline (reference sequence). With 1 base removed from V and 4 bases from J, the gap between germline ends came to 15 bases. CDR3 DNA: TGTGCCAGCAGTTTATTCGCGGGCCAGCGGCCAGATACGCAGTATTTT. Translation: CASSLFAGQRPDTQYF.

V is TRBV4-2 and J is TRBJ2-3; D may be TRBD1 (6 bases). CDR1 is LGHNA, CDR2 YNFKEQ, per germline. V lost 4 bases and J lost 4, with 15 bases in between. The CDR3 contains 15 residues. CDR3 sequence (DNA): TGTGCCAGCAGCCCCACAGAAGGGGGAGCAGATACGCAGTATTTT. Its protein is CASSPTEGGADTQYF.

The chain joins TRBV15 to TRBJ2-1; D is tentatively TRBD1 or TRBD2 (5 bases each). V lost 5 bases and J 0 bases, leaving 14 bases between the germline ends. Germline CDR1 reads LNHNV; CDR2 reads YYDKDF (reference sequence). There are 16 residues in the CDR3. Here the CDR3 reads CATSAKGRSSYNEQFF. In DNA, the CDR3 is TGTGCCACCAGCGCAAAGGGACGGAGCTCCTACAATGAGCAGTTCTTC.

The rearrangement uses TRBV9 and TRBJ2-1, with 7 bases that match TRBD2. CDR3 length: 14 residues. Per germline, CDR1 SGDLS and CDR2 YYNGEE. With 5 bases clipped from V and 5 bases from J, the junction kept 7 bases outside the gene matches. CDR3 nucleotides: TGTGCCAGCAGTGTTACCGGGACTAACAATGAGCAGTTCTTC. This gives the protein CASSVTGTNNEQFF.

The chain links TRBV7-3 to TRBJ2-1, with 7 bases aligning to TRBD1. CDR1 SGHTA and CDR2 FQGTGA come from the germline V gene. Trimming removed 1 base from V and 6 bases from J; junction bases left unmatched: 3. The length of the CDR3 is 14 residues. CDR3 sequence reads: CASSLRGGSNEQFF. Written as DNA, the CDR3 is TGTGCCAGCAGCTTAAGAGGGGGCAGCAATGAGCAGTTCTTC. Full variable domain (missing parts from reference TRBV7-3 and TRBJ2-1): GAGVSQTPSNKVTEKGKYVELRCDPISGHTALYWYRQSLGQGPEFLIYFQGTGAADDSGLPNDRFFAVRPEGSVSTLKIQRTERGDSAVYLCASSLRGGSNEQFFGPGTRLTVL.

The V call is TRBV7-3, the J call TRBJ2-6; no reliable D call. V gave up 2 bases and J gave up 4 bases, with 3 bases separating them. The CDR3 consists of 13 residues. Germline V gene lookup returns CDR1 SGHTA and CDR2 FQGTGA. CDR3 sequence: CASSLHGANVLTF. The DNA of the CDR3 is TGTGCCAGCAGCTTACACGGGGCCAACGTCCTGACTTTC.

The chain carries TRBV5-6 and TRBJ2-2; D perhaps matches TRBD1 (6 bases). Between the trimmed V and J ends, which lost 4 bases and 6 bases, there was a span of 10 bases. This CDR3 is built from 13 residues. Looked up from germline, CDR1 is SGHDT and CDR2 is YYEEEE. This CDR3 is CASSTRGSGELFF. CDR3 coding DNA: TGTGCCAGCAGCACCAGGGGTTCCGGGGAGCTGTTTTTT.

The chain uses TRBV6-6 and TRBJ2-3, with D unclear. This CDR3 is 15 amino acids long. Germline-derived CDR1 and CDR2 are MNHNY and SVGAGI (reference sequence). Trimming took 8 bases from V and 0 from J, leaving 15 bases between them. This CDR3 reads CASGPYATSTDTQYF. Written as DNA, the CDR3 is TGTGCCAGCGGGCCCTACGCGACAAGCACAGATACGCAGTATTTT.

This clone has only a few counts. V is TRBV6-6 and J is TRBJ2-1; 12 nucleotides line up with TRBD1. V lost 6 bases, J lost 7 bases, and 10 bases stayed unmatched. This CDR3 region has 16 residues. Germline CDR1 MNHNY, CDR2 SVGAGI (reference sequence). This chain's CDR3 is CASSLPRDRGRNEQFF. The CDR3 DNA is TGTGCCAGCAGCCTCCCCCGGGACAGGGGGCGTAATGAGCAGTTCTTC.

The chain couples TRBV19 to TRBJ1-5; 8 bases are a match to TRBD1. This CDR3 is built from 16 residues. V lost 3 bases, J lost 3 bases, and 7 bases stayed unmatched. Germline lookup yields CDR1 LNHDA and CDR2 SQIVND (reference sequence). The CDR3 DNA sequence: TGTGCCAGTAGTATCTATTCGGACAGGGTCAATCAGCCCCAGCATTTT. Protein product: CASSIYSDRVNQPQHF.

The chain is built from TRBV29-1 and TRBJ2-5; unclear D gene. This CDR3 contains 16 residues. Trimming removed 4 bases at V and 4 bases at J, with 22 bases between. The germline V gene has CDR1 SQVTM and CDR2 ANQGSEA. The CDR3 is CSVVFQTGRPAETQYF. The CDR3 DNA sequence: TGCAGCGTTGTATTCCAGACTGGGCGACCGGCAGAGACCCAGTACTTC.

The chain uses TRBV11-3 and TRBJ2-5; 8 positions match TRBD2. Germline-derived CDR1 and CDR2 are SGHNT and YENEEA. V lost 5 bases to trimming and J lost 4 bases; unmatched junction nucleotides: 9. The CDR3 is 15 amino acids. CDR3 bases: TGTGCCAGCAGCCCGCGAAGCGGGAGCGGAGAGACCCAGTACTTC. Translating gives CASSPRSGSGETQYF. The full variable domain, completed using reference TRBV11-3 and TRBJ2-5, is EAGVVQSPRYKIIEKKQPVAFWCNPISGHNTLYWYLQNLGQGPELLIRYENEEAVDDSQLPKDRFSAERLKGVDSTLKIQPAELGDSAVYLCASSPRSGSGETQYFGPGTRLLVL.

A note on this clone: At one end, the junction sequence differs from germline, possibly due to a read error. The chain recombines TRBV9 with TRBJ1-2; weak D call: TRBD1 (5 bases). Germline-derived CDR1 and CDR2 are SGDLS and YYNGEE. This CDR3 is 15 amino acids long. CDR3 residues: CTSSVMQGDLYGYTF. The CDR3 DNA sequence: TGTACCAGCAGCGTTATGCAAGGGGATCTCTATGGCTACACCTTC.

This sequence joins TRBV7-6 and TRBJ2-1, with 12 bases matching TRBD2. Germline V lookup: CDR1 SGHVS, CDR2 FNYEAQ. The V gene end was trimmed by 0 bases and the J gene end by 6 bases; junction bases not matched to a gene: 3. This CDR3 contains 16 residues. CDR3 residues: CASSLATSGSINEQFF. The CDR3 region has the DNA TGTGCCAGCAGCTTAGCGACTAGCGGGAGTATCAATGAGCAGTTCTTC.

The chain is built from TRBV4-2 and TRBJ2-7; 12 nucleotides align to TRBD2. There are 18 residues in the CDR3. The J segment lost 0 bases and the V segment lost 1 base, leaving 7 bases of the junction unmatched. Per germline, CDR1 LGHNA and CDR2 YNFKEQ. This CDR3 is CASSQAEGLAGVSYEQYF. CDR3 nucleotides: TGTGCCAGCAGCCAAGCCGAGGGACTAGCGGGTGTCTCCTACGAGCAGTACTTC.

The rearrangement uses TRBV27 and TRBJ1-4; D gene uncertain. V was cut by 1 base and J by 7 bases, with 13 bases left in between. This CDR3 has 15 residues. CDR1 and CDR2 (germline): MNHEY, SMNVEV (reference sequence). The CDR3 here is CASSLFARAGEKLFF. The CDR3 coding sequence is TGTGCCAGCAGTTTATTTGCCCGGGCTGGTGAAAAACTGTTTTTT.

The J gene is TRBJ2-2, the V gene TRBV7-9; D could derive from TRBD1 or TRBD2 (5 bases each). The CDR3 runs 15 residues. Trimming took off 6 bases at V and 3 bases at J, with 14 bases between the two ends. CDR1 is SEHNR and CDR2 is FQNEAQ in the germline V gene (reference sequence). CDR3 sequence: CASRPGTFHTGELFF. CDR3 in DNA: TGTGCCAGCAGACCCGGGACCTTTCACACCGGGGAGCTGTTTTTT.

The chain employs TRBV5-6 and TRBJ1-1; 8 nucleotides align to TRBD1. Germline V gives CDR1 SGHDT, CDR2 YYEEEE. The CDR3 loop spans 15 amino acids. Trimming took 4 bases from V and 1 from J; bases not matched to a gene: 6. CDR3 sequence: CASSPGQGTNTEAFF. CDR3 nucleotide sequence: TGTGCCAGCAGCCCAGGACAGGGAACGAACACTGAAGCTTTCTTT.

The chain links TRBV6-4 to TRBJ2-2; D unclear. The germline V gene has CDR1 MRHNA and CDR2 SNTAGT. Between the trimmed V and J ends, which lost 4 bases and 3 bases, there was a span of 3 bases. The CDR3 length is 12 residues. In DNA, the CDR3 is TGTGCCAGCAGTGGCTACACCGGGGAGCTGTTTTTT. It specifies CASSGYTGELFF.